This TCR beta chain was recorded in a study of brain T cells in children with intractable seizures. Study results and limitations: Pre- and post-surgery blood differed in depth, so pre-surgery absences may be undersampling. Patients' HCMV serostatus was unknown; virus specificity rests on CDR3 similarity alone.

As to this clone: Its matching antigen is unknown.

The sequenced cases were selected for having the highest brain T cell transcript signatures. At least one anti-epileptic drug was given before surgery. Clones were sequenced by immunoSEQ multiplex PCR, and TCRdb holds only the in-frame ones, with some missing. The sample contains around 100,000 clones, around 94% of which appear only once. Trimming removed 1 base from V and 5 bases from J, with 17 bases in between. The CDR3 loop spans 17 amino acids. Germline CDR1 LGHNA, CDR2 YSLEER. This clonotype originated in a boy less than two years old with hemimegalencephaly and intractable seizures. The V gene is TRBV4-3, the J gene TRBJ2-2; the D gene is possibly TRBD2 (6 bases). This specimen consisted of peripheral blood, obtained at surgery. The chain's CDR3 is CASSQVRIGSGTGELFF. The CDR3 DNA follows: TGCGCCAGCAGCCAAGTAAGGATCGGGAGCGGGACCGGGGAGCTGTTTTTT.